This is a list of T cell receptor beta chains from one sample in a study of shared clonotypes between healthy human individuals. Sequencing used immunoSEQ multiplex PCR; TCRdb keeps in-frame clones, though not all of them. The data show roughly 700,000 clones, roughly 88% seen once. The sequencing input was memory CD8+ T cells from PBMCs. The receptors come from a young man in good health. Some clones in this sample may be carry-over from other donors' samples. CDR3s include the opening cysteine and the closing phenylalanine or tryptophan. Each record gives: CDR3 length, clone size, J gene, V gene, D gene, CDR3 DNA, CDR3 protein. A D gene is named only where the DNA matches it firmly. Rows may omit the clone size; those that give it use once, few, many or a size class.

16 | . | TRBJ1-2 | TRBV19 | . | TGTGCCAGTAGACCCCTCACAGGGCGAACAAACTATGGCTACACCTTC | CASRPLTGRTNYGYTF
17 | . | TRBJ2-5 | TRBV9 | TRBD2 | TGTGCCAGCAGCGAGCCCTTACAGACTAGCGGGCCGGAGACCCAGTACTTC | CASSEPLQTSGPETQYF
14 | . | TRBJ1-6 | TRBV9 | . | TGTGCCAGCAGCGACCGGGGGACCCGATCACCCCTCCACTTT | CASSDRGTRSPLHF
13 | . | TRBJ1-2 | TRBV15 | . | TGTGCCACCAGCAGAGAAGGGAGCTATGGCTACACCTTC | CATSREGSYGYTF
15 | once | TRBJ1-1 | TRBV28 | . | TGTGCCAGCAGTTTCTTAGACAGTCTGAACACTGAAGCTTTCTTT | CASSFLDSLNTEAFF
12 | . | TRBJ2-7 | TRBV10-2 | . | TGCGCCAGCAAGCTAGGTTCGAACGAGCAGTACTTC | CASKLGSNEQYF
13 | . | TRBJ2-7 | TRBV19 | . | TGTGCCAGTAGTATGGTCCCCATGGGCGAGCAGTACTTC | CASSMVPMGEQYF
15 | . | TRBJ2-5 | TRBV7-9 | . | TGTGCCAGCAGCTTATCGGTGGGCACTGAAGAGACCCAGTACTTC | CASSLSVGTEETQYF
14 | once | TRBJ2-7 | TRBV11-2 | . | TGTGCCAGCAGCGGACCAGGGATCACCTACGAGCAGTACTTC | CASSGPGITYEQYF
15 | few | TRBJ1-4 | TRBV2 | . | TGTGCCACCCTCCGGACATCTCCAGGCCGTGAAAAACTGTTTTTT | CATLRTSPGREKLFF
12 | . | TRBJ2-5 | TRBV19 | . | TGTGCCAGTAGTATTCTGGGGGAGACCCAGTACTTC | CASSILGETQYF
14 | few | TRBJ2-1 | TRBV9 | TRBD1 | TGTGCCAGCGGCGGTCCGGACAGGGGCTATGAGCAGTTCTTC | CASGGPDRGYEQFF
21 | . | TRBJ2-7 | TRBV10-3 | . | TGTGCCATCAGTGAGTTCCCAGGCGGTCGGGGCCTCCGGGCAAGCTCCTACGAGCAGTACTTC | CAISEFPGGRGLRASSYEQYF
15 | . | TRBJ2-3 | TRBV18 | . | TGTGCCAGCTCACCACCCTCTTTTCAGACAGATACGCAGTATTTT | CASSPPSFQTDTQYF
12 | few | TRBJ2-4 | TRBV6-1 | . | TGTGCCAGCAGCGGGCTCAAAAACATTCAGTACTTC | CASSGLKNIQYF
14 | . | TRBJ2-7 | TRBV29-1 | . | TGCAGCGTTGCGTCGGGAACACCCGACTACGAGCAGTACTTC | CSVASGTPDYEQYF
17 | . | TRBJ2-7 | TRBV9 | . | TGTGCCAGCAGCCTAGAGGCCCGGACAGTACCCTTCTACGAGCAGTACTTC | CASSLEARTVPFYEQYF
16 | . | TRBJ2-1 | TRBV28 | TRBD2 | TGTGCCAGCAGTTACCGGACTAGCGGGGGGTACAATGAGCAGTTCTTC | CASSYRTSGGYNEQFF
14 | . | TRBJ2-7 | TRBV27 | . | TGTGCCAGCAGATCGGGACTCCGCTCCTACGAGCAGTACTTC | CASRSGLRSYEQYF
14 | . | TRBJ2-1 | TRBV27 | . | TGTGCCAGCAGTCCCGGGACACTAGTTGGTGAGCAGTTCTTC | CASSPGTLVGEQFF
10 | . | TRBJ2-1 | TRBV28 | . | TGTGTCAGCAGTTCCGGTGAGCAGTTCTTC | CVSSSGEQFF
14 | once | TRBJ2-7 | TRBV5-1 | . | TGCGCCAGCAGCTTGGCGGCAGGGAGCTACGAGCAGTACTTC | CASSLAAGSYEQYF
17 | . | TRBJ2-3 | TRBV27 | . | TGTGCCAGCAGTTTATACGGCCAGTCCCCTAGCACAGATACGCAGTATTTT | CASSLYGQSPSTDTQYF
17 | . | TRBJ2-7 | TRBV28 | . | TGTGCCAGCAGTTTCCACCCGCCGGGGCGAAGTGCCTACGAGCAGTACTTC | CASSFHPPGRSAYEQYF